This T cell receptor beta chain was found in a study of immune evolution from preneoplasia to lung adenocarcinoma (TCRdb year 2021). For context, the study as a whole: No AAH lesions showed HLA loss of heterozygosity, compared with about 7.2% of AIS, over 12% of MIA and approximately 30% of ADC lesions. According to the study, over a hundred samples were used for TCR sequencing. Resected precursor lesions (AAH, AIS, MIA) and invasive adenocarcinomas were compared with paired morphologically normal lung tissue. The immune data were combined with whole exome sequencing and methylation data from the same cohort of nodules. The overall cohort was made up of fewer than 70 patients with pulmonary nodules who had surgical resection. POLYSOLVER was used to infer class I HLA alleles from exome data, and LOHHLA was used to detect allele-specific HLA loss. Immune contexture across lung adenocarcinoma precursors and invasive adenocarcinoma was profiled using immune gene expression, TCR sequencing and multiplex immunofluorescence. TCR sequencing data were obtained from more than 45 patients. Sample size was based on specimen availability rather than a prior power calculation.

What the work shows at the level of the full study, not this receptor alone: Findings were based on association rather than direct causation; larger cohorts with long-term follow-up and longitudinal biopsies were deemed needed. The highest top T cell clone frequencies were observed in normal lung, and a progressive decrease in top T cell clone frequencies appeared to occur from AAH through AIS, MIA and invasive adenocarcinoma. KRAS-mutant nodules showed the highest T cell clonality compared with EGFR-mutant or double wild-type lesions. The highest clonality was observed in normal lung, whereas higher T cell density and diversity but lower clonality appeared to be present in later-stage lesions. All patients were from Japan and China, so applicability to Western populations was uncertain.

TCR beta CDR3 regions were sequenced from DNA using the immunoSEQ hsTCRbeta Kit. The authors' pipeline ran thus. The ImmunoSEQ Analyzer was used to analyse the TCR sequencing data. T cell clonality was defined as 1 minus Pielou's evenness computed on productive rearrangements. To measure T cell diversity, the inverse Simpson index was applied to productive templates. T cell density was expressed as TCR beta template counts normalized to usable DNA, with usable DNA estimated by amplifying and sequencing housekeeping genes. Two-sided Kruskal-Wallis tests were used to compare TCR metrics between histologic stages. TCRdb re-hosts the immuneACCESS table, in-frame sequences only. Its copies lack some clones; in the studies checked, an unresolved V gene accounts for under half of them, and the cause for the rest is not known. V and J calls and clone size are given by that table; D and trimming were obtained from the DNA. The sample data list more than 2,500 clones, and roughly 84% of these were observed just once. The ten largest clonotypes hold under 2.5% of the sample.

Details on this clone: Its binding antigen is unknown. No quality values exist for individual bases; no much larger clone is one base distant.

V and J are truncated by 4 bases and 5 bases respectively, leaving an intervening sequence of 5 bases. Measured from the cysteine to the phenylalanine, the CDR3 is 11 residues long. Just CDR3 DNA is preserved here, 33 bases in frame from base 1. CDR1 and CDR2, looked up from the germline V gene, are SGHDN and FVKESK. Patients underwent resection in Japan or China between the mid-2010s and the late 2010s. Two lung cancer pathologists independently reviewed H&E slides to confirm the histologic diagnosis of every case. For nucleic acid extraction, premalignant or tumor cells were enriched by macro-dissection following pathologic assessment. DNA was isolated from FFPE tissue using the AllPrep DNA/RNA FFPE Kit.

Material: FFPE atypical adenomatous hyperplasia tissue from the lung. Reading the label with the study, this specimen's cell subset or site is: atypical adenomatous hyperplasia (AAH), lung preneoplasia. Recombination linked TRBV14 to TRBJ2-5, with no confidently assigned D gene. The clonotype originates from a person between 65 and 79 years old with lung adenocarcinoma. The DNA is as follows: TGTGCCAGCAGCCTAGGGGAGACCCAGTACTTC. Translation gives CASSLGETQYF.